This T cell receptor delta chain is from a study of gamma-delta T cells after stem cell transplantation. TCRdb re-analyzed the RT-PCR reads via CATT. The sample contains about 1,300 delta-chain clones, about 5.2% of which appear only once. This clone was seen more than once but under ten times. The J segment lost 2 bases and the V segment lost 0 bases, leaving 5 bases of the junction unmatched. From germline, CDR1 is GEAIGNYY and CDR2 EKD. The CDR3 spans 17 residues. This TCR was sampled from a human donor. It is not recorded whose cells these are; they may come from a transplant donor. The sequenced sample consisted of gamma-delta T cells. The chain employs TRDV2 and TRDJ1, with 13 bases that match TRDD3. In DNA form, the CDR3 reads TGTGCCTGTGACACCCTACTGGGGGATACGCGAACCGATAAACTCATCTTT. It is translated as CACDTLLGDTRTDKLIF.